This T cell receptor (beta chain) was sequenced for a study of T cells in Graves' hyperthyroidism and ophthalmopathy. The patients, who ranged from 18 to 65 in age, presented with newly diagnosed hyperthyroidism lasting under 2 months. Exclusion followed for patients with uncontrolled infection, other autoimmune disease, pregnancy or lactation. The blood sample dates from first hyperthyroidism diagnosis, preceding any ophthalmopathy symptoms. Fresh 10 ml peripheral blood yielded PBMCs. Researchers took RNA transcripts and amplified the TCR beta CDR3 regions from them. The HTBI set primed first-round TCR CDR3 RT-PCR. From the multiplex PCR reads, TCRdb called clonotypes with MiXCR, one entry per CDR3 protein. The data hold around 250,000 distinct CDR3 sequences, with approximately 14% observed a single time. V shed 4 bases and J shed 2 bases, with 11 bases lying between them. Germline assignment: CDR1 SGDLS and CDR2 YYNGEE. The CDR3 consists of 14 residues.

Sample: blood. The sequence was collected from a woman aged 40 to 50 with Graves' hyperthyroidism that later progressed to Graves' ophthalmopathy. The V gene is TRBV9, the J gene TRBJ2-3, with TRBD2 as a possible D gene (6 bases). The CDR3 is CASSSGDFTDTQYF. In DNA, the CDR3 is TGTGCCAGCAGCTCCGGGGACTTCACAGATACGCAGTATTTT.